A single sample is the source of the 14 T cell receptor beta chains below, sequenced in a study of CD8+ T cells in alopecia areata. Treatment denoted: oral pan-JAK inhibitor, 5-10 mg twice daily. Extracted from the samples, RNA was reverse transcribed into cDNA to serve as the sequencing template. Libraries were prepared by immunoSEQ multiplex PCR; TCRdb keeps only in-frame clonotypes and omits some of them. Of a few hundred thousand clones listed, 35% to 40% are singletons. Sequences were derived from CD4+ T cells sorted from blood, sampled between weeks 30 and 35, from a patient treated with tofacitinib. The receptors shown here come from a human donor with alopecia areata.

In this sample, this clone turned up a few times. The chain has TRBV7-3 and TRBJ1-2; 7 bases map to TRBD1. The CDR3 runs to 14 residues. CDR1 and CDR2 (germline): SGHTA, FQGTGA. V trimming: 5 bases; J trimming: 4 bases; junction bases outside the gene matches: 7. The DNA for the CDR3 is TGTGCCAGCAGCCCCATTACAGGGGTCTATGGCTACACCTTC. Translated: CASSPITGVYGYTF.

The J gene is TRBJ1-6, the V gene TRBV4-1, with a weak D call TRBD1 (6 bases). The CDR3 extends over 18 amino acids. V lost 0 bases and J lost 4, with 16 bases in between. Germline assignment: CDR1 MGHRA and CDR2 YSYEKL. The CDR3 DNA follows: TGCGCCAGCAGCCAAGATCTTCCGGGGGCTCGGTATAATTCACCCCTCCACTTT. It translates to CASSQDLPGARYNSPLHF.

This clone was detected only a few times. V and J are TRBV11-2 and TRBJ2-7, with D perhaps being TRBD1 or TRBD2 (5 bases each). Trimming left V 5 bases short and J 2 bases short, with 19 bases between. The CDR3 totals 16 residues. Germline CDR1 SGHAT, CDR2 FQNNGV. The CDR3 sequence: CASSPAPGRTAYEQYF. DNA of the CDR3: TGTGCCAGCAGCCCGGCCCCAGGGAGAACGGCCTACGAGCAGTACTTC.

The gene calls are TRBV5-1 and TRBJ2-7, with 8 bases lining up with TRBD1. Germline V gene data show CDR1 as SGHRS and CDR2 as YFSETQ. Unmatched junction bases numbered 6, after V lost 2 bases and J lost 5 bases. This CDR3 contains 14 residues. The CDR3 loop is CASSFRQGSDEQYF. The CDR3 DNA sequence: TGCGCCAGCAGCTTCCGACAGGGGAGCGACGAGCAGTACTTC.

The V and J genes are TRBV5-1 and TRBJ2-3; D possibly corresponds to TRBD1 (5 bases). V dropped 0 bases and J dropped 4 bases, with 12 bases sitting between them. Per germline, CDR1 SGHRS and CDR2 YFSETQ. The CDR3 covers 15 residues. The CDR3 loop reads CASSLVLGQADTQYF. The DNA for the CDR3 is TGCGCCAGCAGCTTGGTACTGGGGCAGGCAGATACGCAGTATTTT. Combining the CDR3 with reference TRBV5-1 and TRBJ2-3 gives the whole variable domain KAGVTQTPRYLIKTRGQQVTLSCSPISGHRSVSWYQQTPGQGLQFLFEYFSETQRNKGNFPGRFSGRQFSNSRSEMNVSTLELGDSALYLCASSLVLGQADTQYFGPGTRLTVL.

This clone appeared a few times. The V call is TRBV9, the J call TRBJ2-7, with D possibly being TRBD1 (5 bases). This CDR3 spans 15 amino acids. The V and J ends lost 0 bases and 2 bases respectively, with 12 bases between them. CDR1 is SGDLS and CDR2 is YYNGEE in the germline V gene. The CDR3 is CASSVAGKGTYEQYF. The CDR3 nucleotides read TGTGCCAGCAGCGTAGCAGGGAAGGGGACCTACGAGCAGTACTTC.

J is TRBJ1-2 and V is TRBV7-9; 7 nucleotides align to TRBD1. V was clipped by 4 bases and J by 6 bases; unmatched bases: 5. The germline gives CDR1 SEHNR, CDR2 FQNEAQ (reference sequence). CDR3 size: 13 residues. The CDR3 DNA is TGTGCCAGCAGCTCGACAGGGACTAATGGCTACACCTTC. The encoded protein is CASSSTGTNGYTF.

This clone has a count of ten or more. This chain's CDR3 is CASSTMGAFF. The CDR3 coding sequence is TGTGCCAGCAGTACAATGGGGGCTTTCTTT. V usage is TRBV6-7 and J usage is TRBJ1-1; D is unclear. TRBV6-7 is labeled an ORF, and its function is uncertain. Deletions cut 5 bases from V and 11 bases from J, with 9 bases between. The CDR3 extends over 10 amino acids.

This clone was detected only a few times. The rearrangement joins TRBV6-5 to TRBJ1-1, with 8 bases aligning to TRBD1. Germline lookup yields CDR1 MNHEY and CDR2 SVGAGI. The V and J ends lost 7 bases and 6 bases, in that order; junction bases with no gene match: 10. The CDR3 loop spans 14 amino acids. The CDR3 spells CASIPRGRGSEAFF. DNA of the CDR3: TGTGCCAGCATTCCCAGGGGGCGCGGGTCTGAAGCTTTCTTT.

This clone was counted a few times. The chain recombines TRBV6-1 with TRBJ2-5, with D unresolved. Germline-derived CDR1 and CDR2 are MNHNS and SASEGT. Trimming pared 5 bases from V and 5 bases from J, leaving 15 bases between. The CDR3 is 14 residues long. This chain's CDR3 is CASSLRWDRETQYF. The CDR3 nucleotides read TGTGCCAGCAGTCTCCGGTGGGATAGGGAGACCCAGTACTTC.

The chain couples TRBV6-1 to TRBJ2-7; 7 bases are shared with TRBD1. With 4 bases clipped from V and 2 bases from J, the junction kept 14 bases outside the gene matches. Germline loops: CDR1 MNHNS, CDR2 SASEGT. This CDR3 has 17 amino acids. The CDR3 DNA reads as TGTGCCAGCAGTGGCTCCCGGGTACAGGGGTACCCCTACGAGCAGTACTTC. Translating it yields CASSGSRVQGYPYEQYF.

The gene calls are TRBV7-3 and TRBJ2-1, with 10 positions matching TRBD2. V dropped 4 bases and J dropped 3; count of bases not matched to a gene: 0. Germline CDR1 is SGHTA and CDR2 is FQGTGA. The CDR3 spans 14 residues. In nucleotides, the CDR3 is TGTGCCAGCAGCTCTAGCGGGAGCTACAATGAGCAGTTCTTC. Its translation: CASSSSGSYNEQFF.

V and J are TRBV5-4 and TRBJ2-1; no firm D call. The CDR3 consists of 15 residues. Germline lookup yields CDR1 SGHNT and CDR2 YYREEE (reference sequence). V was pared by 0 bases and J by 0 bases, with 7 bases between. The CDR3 coding sequence is TGTGCCAGCAGCTTGGGGCCGAGCTCCTACAATGAGCAGTTCTTC. Translation gives CASSLGPSSYNEQFF.

This clone was found a few times. The chain uses TRBV14 and TRBJ2-1; either TRBD1 or TRBD2 may supply D (5 bases each). V gave up 6 bases and J gave up 9 bases, with 9 bases separating them. CDR1 and CDR2 (germline): SGHDN, FVKESK. CDR3 length equals 11 residues. The CDR3 reads CASRRGPEQFF. DNA for the CDR3: TGTGCCAGCAGGAGGGGACCTGAGCAGTTCTTC.